This paragraph reports one TCR beta chain. This CDR3 contains 13 residues. The ends lost 9 bases at V and 4 bases at J; junction bases unmatched: 4. Germline V gives CDR1 KGHDR, CDR2 SFDVKD. The time point: newly diagnosed GD, antithyroid drugs for less than 3 months. Extracted RNA from PBMCs served as the source of the TCR library. As a group, patients came from one endocrinology department in Xi'an, China. This sample stems from a study of regulatory T cells in long-lasting Graves disease. Both iRepertoire HTBI primers and Arm-PCR of CDR3 regions were used to build the TCR beta libraries. Original analysis: Gene usage covered 62 TRBV and around 15 TRBJ segments. TCRdb re-called the multiplex PCR reads with MiXCR, one entry per CDR3 protein. TCRdb's processing, not the authors' own work, is the source of the V and J calls. The sample yields approximately 490,000 distinct CDR3 sequences, around 15% seen once.

The data were also submitted as part of a second study, on T cells in Graves' hyperthyroidism and ophthalmopathy.

The source was peripheral blood mononuclear cells (PBMCs), collected at new diagnosis, from a patient treated with antithyroid drugs. The rearrangement joins TRBV24-1 to TRBJ1-2; 10 positions match TRBD1. The receptor comes from a man in his forties or fifties with Graves disease. DNA of the CDR3: TGTGCCACCTCCCGGACAGGGGGCTATGGCTACACCTTC. Amino acid sequence: CATSRTGGYGYTF.